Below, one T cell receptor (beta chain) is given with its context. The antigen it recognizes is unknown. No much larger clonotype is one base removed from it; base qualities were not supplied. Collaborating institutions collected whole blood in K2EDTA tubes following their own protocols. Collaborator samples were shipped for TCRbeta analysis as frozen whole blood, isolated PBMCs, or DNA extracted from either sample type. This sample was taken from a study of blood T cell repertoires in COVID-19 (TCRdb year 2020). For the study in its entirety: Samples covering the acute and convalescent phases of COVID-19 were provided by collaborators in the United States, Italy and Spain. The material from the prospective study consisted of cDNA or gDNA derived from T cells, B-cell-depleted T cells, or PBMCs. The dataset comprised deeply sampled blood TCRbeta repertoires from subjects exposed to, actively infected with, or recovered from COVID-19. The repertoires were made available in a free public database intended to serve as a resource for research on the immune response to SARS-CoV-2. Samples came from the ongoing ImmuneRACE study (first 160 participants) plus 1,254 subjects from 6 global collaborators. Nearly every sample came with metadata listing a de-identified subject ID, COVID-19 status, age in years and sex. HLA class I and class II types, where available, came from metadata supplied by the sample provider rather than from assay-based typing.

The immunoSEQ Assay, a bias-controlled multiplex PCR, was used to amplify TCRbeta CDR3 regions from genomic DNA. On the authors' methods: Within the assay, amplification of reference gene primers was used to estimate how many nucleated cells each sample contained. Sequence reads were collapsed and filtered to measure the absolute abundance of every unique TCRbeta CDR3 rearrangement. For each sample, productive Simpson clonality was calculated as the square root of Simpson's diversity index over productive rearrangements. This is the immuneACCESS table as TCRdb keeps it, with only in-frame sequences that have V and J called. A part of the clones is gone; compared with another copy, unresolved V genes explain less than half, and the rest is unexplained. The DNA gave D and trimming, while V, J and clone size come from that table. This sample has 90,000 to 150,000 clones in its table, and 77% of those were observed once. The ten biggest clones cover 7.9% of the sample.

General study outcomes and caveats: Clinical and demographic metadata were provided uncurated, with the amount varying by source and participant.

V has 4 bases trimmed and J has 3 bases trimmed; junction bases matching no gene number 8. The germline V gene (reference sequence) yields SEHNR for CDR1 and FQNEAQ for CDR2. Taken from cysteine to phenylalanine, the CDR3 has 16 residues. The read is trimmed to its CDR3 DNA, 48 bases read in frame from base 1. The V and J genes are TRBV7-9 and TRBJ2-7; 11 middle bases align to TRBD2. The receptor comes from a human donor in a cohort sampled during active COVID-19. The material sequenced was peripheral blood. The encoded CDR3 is CASSSGTSGLLYEQYF. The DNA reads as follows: TGTGCCAGCAGCTCGGGGACTAGCGGCCTCCTCTACGAGCAGTACTTC.